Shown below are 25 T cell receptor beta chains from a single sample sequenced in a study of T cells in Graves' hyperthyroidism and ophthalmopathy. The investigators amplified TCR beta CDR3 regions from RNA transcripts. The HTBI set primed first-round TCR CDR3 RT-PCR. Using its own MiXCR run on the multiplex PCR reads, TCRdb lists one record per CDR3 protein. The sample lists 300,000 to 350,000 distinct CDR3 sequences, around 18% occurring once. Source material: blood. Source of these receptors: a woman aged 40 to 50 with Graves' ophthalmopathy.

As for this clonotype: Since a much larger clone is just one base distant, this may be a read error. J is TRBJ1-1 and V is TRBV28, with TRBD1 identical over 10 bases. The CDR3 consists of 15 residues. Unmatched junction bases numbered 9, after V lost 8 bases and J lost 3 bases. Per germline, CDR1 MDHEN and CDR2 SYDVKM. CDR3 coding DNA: TGTGCCAGCCCACGGACAGGGGGTGACGACACTGAAGCTTTCTTT. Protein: CASPRTGGDDTEAFF.

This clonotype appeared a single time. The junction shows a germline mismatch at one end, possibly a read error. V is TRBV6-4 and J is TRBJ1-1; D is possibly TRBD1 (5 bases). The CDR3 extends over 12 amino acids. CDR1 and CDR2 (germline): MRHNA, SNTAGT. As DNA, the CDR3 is TGTGTCAGCAGCAGGGCGAACACTGAAGCTTTCTTT. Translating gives CVSSRANTEAFF.

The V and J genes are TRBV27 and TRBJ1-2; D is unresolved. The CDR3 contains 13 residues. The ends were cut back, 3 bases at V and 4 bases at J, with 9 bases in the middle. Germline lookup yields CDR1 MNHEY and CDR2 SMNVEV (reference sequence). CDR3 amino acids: CASSFGQSYGYTF. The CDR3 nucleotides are TGTGCCAGCAGTTTTGGGCAGTCCTATGGCTACACCTTC.

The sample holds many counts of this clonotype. DNA of the CDR3: TGTGCCTGGAGTCTGGTAGCGGGGAGGGAGACCCAGTACTTC. Residues: CAWSLVAGRETQYF. The gene calls are TRBV30 and TRBJ2-5, with 8 nucleotides matching TRBD2. The CDR3 loop spans 14 amino acids. J was trimmed by 5 bases and V by 2 bases; bases with no gene match: 7. Germline V lookup: CDR1 GTSNPN, CDR2 SVGIG (reference sequence).

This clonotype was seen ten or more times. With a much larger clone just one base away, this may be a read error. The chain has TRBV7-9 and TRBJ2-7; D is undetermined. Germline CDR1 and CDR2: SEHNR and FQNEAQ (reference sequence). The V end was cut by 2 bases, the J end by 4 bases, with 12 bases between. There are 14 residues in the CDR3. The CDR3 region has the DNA TGTGCCAGCAGCTTACTCTCTTACCCTTACGAGCAGTACTTC. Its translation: CASSLLSYPYEQYF.

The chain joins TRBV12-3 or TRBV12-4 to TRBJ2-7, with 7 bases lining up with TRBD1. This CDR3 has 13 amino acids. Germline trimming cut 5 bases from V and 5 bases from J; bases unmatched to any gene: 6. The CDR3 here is CASSATGKDEQYF. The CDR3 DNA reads TGTGCCAGCAGTGCGACAGGGAAGGACGAGCAGTACTTC.

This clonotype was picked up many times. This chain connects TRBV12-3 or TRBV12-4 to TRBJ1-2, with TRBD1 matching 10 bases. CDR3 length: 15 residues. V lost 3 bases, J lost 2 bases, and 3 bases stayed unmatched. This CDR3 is CASSFLGQGNYGYTF. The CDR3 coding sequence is TGTGCCAGCAGTTTTCTGGGACAGGGGAACTATGGCTACACCTTC.

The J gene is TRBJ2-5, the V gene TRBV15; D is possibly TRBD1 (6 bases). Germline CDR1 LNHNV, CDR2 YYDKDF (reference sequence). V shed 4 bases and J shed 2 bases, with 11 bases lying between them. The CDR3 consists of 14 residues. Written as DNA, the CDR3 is TGTGCCACCAGCACCCAGGGGCGACAAGAGACCCAGTACTTC. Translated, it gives CATSTQGRQETQYF.

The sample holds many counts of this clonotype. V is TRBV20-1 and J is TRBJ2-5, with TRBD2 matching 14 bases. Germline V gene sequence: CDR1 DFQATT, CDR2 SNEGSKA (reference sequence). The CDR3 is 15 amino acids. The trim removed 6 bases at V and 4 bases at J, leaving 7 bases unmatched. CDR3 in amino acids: CSALGGLAGGETQYF. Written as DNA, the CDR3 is TGCAGTGCCCTTGGAGGACTAGCGGGAGGAGAGACCCAGTACTTC.

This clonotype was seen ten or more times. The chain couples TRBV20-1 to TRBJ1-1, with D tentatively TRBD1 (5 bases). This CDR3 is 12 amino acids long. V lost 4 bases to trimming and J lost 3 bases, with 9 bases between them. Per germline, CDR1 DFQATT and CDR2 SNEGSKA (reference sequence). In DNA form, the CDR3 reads TGCAGTGCTAAGGCGGGGGACACTGAAGCTTTCTTT. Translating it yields CSAKAGDTEAFF.

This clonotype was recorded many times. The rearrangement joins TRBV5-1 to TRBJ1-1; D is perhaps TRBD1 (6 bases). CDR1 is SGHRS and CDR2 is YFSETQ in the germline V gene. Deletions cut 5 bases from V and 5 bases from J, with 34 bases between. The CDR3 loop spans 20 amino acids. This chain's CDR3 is CASSPTGTLKVGGRQTEAFF. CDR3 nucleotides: TGCGCCAGCAGTCCGACCGGGACTCTGAAAGTAGGGGGTAGGCAAACTGAAGCTTTCTTT.

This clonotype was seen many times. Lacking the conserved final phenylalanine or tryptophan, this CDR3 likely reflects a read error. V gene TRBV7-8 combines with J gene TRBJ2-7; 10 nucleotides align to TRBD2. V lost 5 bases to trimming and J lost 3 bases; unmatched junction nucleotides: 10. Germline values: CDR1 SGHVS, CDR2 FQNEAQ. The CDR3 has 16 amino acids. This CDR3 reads CASSHLGLAGDYEQYL. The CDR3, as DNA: TGTGCCAGCAGCCACCTGGGTCTAGCGGGAGACTACGAGCAGTACCTC.

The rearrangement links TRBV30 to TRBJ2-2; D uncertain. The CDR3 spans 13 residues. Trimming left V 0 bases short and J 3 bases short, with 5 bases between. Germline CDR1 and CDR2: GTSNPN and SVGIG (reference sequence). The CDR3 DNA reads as TGTGCCTGGAGTGTACGGGACACCGGGGAGCTGTTTTTT. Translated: CAWSVRDTGELFF.

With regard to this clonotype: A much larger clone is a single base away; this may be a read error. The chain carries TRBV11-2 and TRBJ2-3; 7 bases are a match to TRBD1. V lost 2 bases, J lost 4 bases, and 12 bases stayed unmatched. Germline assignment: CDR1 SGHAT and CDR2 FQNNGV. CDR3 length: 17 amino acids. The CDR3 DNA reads TGTGCCAGCAGCTTACGGACCGTGGACAGGCGGGCAGATACGCAGTATTTT. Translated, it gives CASSLRTVDRRADTQYF.

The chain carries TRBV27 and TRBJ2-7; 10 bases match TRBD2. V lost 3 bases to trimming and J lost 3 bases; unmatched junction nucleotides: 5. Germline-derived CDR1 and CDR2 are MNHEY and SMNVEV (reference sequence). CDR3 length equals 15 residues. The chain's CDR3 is CASSFVRTSGYEQYF. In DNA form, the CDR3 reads TGTGCCAGCAGTTTTGTCAGGACTAGCGGCTACGAGCAGTACTTC.

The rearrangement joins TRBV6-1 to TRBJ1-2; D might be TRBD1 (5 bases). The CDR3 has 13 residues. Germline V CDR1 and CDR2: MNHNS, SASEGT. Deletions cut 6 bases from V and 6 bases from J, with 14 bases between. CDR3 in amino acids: CASSPTGEHGYTF. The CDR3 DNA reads TGTGCCAGCAGCCCGACGGGGGAGCATGGCTACACCTTC.

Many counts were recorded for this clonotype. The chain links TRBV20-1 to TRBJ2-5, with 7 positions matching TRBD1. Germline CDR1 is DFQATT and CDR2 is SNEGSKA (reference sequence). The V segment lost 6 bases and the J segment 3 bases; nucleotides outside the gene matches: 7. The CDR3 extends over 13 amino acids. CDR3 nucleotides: TGCAGTGCCGACCCCGGGACAGAAGAGACCCAGTACTTC. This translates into CSADPGTEETQYF.

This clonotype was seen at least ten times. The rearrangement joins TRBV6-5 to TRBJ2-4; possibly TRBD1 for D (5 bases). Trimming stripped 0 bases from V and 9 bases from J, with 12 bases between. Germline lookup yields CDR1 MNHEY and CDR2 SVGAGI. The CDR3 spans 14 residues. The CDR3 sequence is CASSYSWQGGIQYF. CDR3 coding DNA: TGTGCCAGCAGTTACTCGTGGCAGGGTGGCATTCAGTACTTC.

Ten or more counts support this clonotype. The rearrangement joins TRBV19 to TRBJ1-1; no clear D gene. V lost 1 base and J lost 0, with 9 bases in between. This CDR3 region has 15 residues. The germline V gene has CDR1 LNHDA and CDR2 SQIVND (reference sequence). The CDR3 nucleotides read TGTGCCAGTAGTATAGTCCCATCGGTGAACACTGAAGCTTTCTTT. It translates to CASSIVPSVNTEAFF. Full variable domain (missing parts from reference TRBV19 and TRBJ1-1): DGGITQSPKYLFRKEGQNVTLSCEQNLNHDAMYWYRQDPGQGLRLIYYSQIVNDFQKGDIAEGYSVSREKKESFPLTVTSAQKNPTAFYLCASSIVPSVNTEAFFGQGTRLTVV.

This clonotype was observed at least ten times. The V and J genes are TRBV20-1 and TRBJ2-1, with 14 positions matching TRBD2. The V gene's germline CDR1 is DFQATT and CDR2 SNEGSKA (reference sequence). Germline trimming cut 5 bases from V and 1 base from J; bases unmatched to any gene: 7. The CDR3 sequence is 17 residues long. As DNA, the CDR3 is TGCAGTGCTCCAGGACTAGCGGGAGGCTCTTCCTACAATGAGCAGTTCTTC. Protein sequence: CSAPGLAGGSSYNEQFF.

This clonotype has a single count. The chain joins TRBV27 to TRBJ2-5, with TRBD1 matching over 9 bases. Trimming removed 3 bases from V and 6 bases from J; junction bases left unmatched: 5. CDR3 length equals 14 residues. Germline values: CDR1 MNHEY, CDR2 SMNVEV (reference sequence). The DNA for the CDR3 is TGTGCCAGCAGTTTGGAGACAGGGGGGAAGACCCAGTACTTC. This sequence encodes CASSLETGGKTQYF.

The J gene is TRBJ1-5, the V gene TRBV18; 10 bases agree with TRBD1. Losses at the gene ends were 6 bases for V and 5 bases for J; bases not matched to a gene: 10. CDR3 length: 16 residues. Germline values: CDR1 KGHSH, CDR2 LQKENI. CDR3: CASSPRDRGWDQPQHF. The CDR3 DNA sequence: TGTGCCAGCTCCCCCCGGGACAGGGGATGGGATCAGCCCCAGCATTTT.

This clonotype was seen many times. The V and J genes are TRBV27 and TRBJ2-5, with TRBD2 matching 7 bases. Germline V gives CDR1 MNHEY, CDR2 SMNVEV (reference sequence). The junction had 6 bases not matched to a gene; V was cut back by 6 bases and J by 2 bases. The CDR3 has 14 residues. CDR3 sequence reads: CASSPWGGQETQYF. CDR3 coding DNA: TGTGCCAGCAGCCCCTGGGGAGGGCAAGAGACCCAGTACTTC.

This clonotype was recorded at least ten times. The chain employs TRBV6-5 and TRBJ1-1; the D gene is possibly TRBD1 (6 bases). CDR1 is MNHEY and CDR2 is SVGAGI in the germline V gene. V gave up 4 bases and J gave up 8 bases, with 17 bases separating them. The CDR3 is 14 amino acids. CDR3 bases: TGTGCCAGCAGTTTCTCCTGGGACACTGGAGAAGCTTTCTTT. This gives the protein CASSFSWDTGEAFF.

The CDR3 loop reads CASGFGSASSYEQYF. CDR3 coding DNA: TGTGCCAGCGGATTCGGGTCAGCCAGCTCCTACGAGCAGTACTTC. This chain connects TRBV6-1 to TRBJ2-7; D remains unclear. The CDR3 is made up of 15 amino acids. Germline loops: CDR1 MNHNS, CDR2 SASEGT. The V and J ends lost 8 bases and 0 bases respectively, with 17 bases between them.